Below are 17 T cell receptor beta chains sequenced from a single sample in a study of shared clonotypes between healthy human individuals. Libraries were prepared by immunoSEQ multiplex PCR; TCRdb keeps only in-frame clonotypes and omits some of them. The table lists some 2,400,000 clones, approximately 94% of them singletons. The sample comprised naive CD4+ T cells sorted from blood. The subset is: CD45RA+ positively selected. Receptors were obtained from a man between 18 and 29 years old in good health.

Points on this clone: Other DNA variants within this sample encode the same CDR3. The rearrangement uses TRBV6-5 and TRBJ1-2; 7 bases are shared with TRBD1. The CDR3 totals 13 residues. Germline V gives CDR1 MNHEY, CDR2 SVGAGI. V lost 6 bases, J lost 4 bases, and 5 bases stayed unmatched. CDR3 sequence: CASSYDRAYGYTF. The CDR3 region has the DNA TGTGCCAGCAGCTATGACAGGGCCTATGGCTACACCTTC.

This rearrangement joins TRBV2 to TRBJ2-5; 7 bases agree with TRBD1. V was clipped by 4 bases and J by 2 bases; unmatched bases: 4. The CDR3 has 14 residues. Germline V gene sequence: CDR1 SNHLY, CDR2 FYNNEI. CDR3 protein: CASSGGDRQETQYF. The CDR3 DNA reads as TGTGCCAGCAGTGGAGGGGACAGACAAGAGACCCAGTACTTC.

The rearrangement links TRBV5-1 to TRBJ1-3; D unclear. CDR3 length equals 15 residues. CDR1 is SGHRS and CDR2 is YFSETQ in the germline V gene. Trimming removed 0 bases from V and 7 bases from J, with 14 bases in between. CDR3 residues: CASSLEGNSRNTIYF. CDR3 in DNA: TGCGCCAGCAGCTTGGAGGGAAACTCGAGGAACACCATATATTTT.

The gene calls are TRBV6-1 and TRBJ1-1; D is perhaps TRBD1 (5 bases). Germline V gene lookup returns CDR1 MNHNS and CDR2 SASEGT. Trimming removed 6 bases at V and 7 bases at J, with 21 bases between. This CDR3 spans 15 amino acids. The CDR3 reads CASRLLDTGDDEAFF. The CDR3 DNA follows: TGTGCCAGCAGACTACTGGACACGGGGGATGATGAAGCTTTCTTT.

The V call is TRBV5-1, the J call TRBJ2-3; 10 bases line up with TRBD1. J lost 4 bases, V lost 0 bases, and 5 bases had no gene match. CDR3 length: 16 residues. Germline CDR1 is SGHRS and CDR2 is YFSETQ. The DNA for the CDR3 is TGCGCCAGCAGCTTGGAGGGACAGGGGCTTGCAGATACGCAGTATTTT. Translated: CASSLEGQGLADTQYF.

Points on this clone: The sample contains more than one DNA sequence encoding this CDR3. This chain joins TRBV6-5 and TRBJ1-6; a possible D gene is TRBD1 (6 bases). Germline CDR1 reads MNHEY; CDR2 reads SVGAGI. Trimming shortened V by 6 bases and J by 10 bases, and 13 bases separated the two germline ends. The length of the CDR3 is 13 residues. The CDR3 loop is CASSLQGRSPLHF. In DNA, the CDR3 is TGTGCCAGCAGCCTACAGGGAAGATCACCCCTCCACTTT.

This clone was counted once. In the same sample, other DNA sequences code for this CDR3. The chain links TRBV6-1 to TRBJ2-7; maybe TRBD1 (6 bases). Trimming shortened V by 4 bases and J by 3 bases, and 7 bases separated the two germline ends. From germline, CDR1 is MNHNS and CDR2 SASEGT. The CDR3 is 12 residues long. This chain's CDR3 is CASSVTGYEQYF. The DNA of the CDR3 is TGTGCCAGCAGTGTGACAGGCTACGAGCAGTACTTC.

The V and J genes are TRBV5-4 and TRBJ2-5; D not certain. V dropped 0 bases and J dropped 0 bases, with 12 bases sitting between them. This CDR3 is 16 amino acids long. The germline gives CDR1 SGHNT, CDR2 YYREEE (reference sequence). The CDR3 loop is CASSLAGLAYQETQYF. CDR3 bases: TGTGCCAGCAGCTTGGCAGGTCTCGCGTACCAAGAGACCCAGTACTTC.

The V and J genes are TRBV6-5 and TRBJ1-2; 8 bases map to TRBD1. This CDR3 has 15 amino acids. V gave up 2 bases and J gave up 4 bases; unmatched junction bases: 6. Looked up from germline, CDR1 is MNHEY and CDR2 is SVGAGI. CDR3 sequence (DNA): TGTGCCAGCAGTTACGGACAGGGTTTACCCTATGGCTACACCTTC. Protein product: CASSYGQGLPYGYTF.

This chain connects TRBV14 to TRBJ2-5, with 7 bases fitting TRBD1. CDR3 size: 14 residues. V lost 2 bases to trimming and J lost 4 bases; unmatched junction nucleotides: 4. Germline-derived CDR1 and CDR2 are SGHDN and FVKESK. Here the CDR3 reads CASSQRGLGETQYF. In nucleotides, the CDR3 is TGTGCCAGCAGCCAAAGGGGGCTGGGAGAGACCCAGTACTTC. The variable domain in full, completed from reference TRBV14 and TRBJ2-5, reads EAGVTQFPSHSVIEKGQTVTLRCDPISGHDNLYWYRRVMGKEIKFLLHFVKESKQDESGMPNNRFLAERTGGTYSTLKVQPAELEDSGVYFCASSQRGLGETQYFGPGTRLLVL.

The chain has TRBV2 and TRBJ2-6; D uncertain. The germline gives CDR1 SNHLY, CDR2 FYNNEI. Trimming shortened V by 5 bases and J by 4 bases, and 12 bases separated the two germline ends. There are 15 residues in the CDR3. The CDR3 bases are TGTGCCAGCAGTTCCGTCTCCCCCGGGGCCAACGTCCTGACTTTC. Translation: CASSSVSPGANVLTF.

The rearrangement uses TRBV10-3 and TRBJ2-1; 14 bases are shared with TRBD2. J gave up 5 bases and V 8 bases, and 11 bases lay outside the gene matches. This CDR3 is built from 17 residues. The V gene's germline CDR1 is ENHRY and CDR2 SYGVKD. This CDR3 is CAISGTSGRGFHNEQFF. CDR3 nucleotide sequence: TGTGCCATCTCCGGGACTAGCGGGAGAGGGTTTCACAATGAGCAGTTCTTC.

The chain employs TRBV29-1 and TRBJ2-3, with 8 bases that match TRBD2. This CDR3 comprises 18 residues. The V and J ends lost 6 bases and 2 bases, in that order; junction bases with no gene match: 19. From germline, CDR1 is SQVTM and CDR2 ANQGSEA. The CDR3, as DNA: TGCAGCGTAGACAGGTTTCCCTTACTAGCGGAATCCACAGATACGCAGTATTTT. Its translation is CSVDRFPLLAESTDTQYF.

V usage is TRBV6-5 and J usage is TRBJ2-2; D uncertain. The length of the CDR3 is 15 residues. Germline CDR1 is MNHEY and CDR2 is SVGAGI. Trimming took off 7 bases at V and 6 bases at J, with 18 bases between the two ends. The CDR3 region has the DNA TGTGCCAGCAACCTGGGCCTAGGTTTCCCCGGGGAGCTGTTTTTT. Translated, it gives CASNLGLGFPGELFF.

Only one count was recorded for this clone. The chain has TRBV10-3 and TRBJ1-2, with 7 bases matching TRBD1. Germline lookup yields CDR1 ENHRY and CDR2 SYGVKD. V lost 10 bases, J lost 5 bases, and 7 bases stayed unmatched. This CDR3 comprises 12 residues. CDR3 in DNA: TGTGCCACCAGGGACAGCGTATATGGCTACACCTTC. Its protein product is CATRDSVYGYTF.

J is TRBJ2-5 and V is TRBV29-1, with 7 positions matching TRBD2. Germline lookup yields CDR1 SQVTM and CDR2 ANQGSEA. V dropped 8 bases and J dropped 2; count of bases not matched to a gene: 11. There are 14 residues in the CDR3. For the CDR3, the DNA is TGCAGCATAATGTCCCCGGGAGGTCAAGAGACCCAGTACTTC. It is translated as CSIMSPGGQETQYF.

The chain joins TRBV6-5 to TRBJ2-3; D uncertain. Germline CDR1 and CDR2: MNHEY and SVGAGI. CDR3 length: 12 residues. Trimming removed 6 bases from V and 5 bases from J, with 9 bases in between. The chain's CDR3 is CASSSVGDTQYF. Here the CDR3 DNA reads TGTGCCAGCAGCTCTGTCGGAGATACGCAGTATTTT.